This T cell receptor beta chain was observed in a study of blood T cell repertoires in COVID-19. The wider study: Whether acute or convalescent, the COVID-19 samples came from the United States, Italy and Spain. The cDNA or gDNA used as material had been derived from T cells, B-cell-depleted T cells, or PBMCs.

In the original workflow: It was from reference gene primer amplification that nucleated cell counts were estimated. The assay was immunoSEQ multiplex PCR, and TCRdb's table has in-frame clones only and misses some. That table supplies the V and J calls and clone size; D and trimming were determined from the DNA. The sample lists 100,000 to 150,000 clones; roughly 69% were seen once. Trimming at V came to 5 bases and at J to 8 bases, leaving 6 bases not matched to a gene. The length of the CDR3 is 15 residues. Germline loops: CDR1 SEHNR, CDR2 FQNEAQ (reference sequence). This clone appeared many times.

V gene TRBV7-9 combines with J gene TRBJ2-1, with TRBD2 matching 13 bases. This receptor was obtained from a woman in her seventies with acute or convalescent COVID-19. Sequences were obtained from peripheral blood. CDR3 DNA: TGTGCCAGCAGCCCAACTAGCGGGGGGGGCGATGAGCAGTTCTTC. This codes for CASSPTSGGGDEQFF. Using reference TRBV7-9 and TRBJ2-1 for the parts outside the CDR3, the full variable domain is DTGVSQNPRHKITKRGQNVTFRCDPISEHNRLYWYRQTLGQGPEFLTYFQNEAQLEKSRLLSDRFSAERPKGSFSTLEIQRTEQGDSAMYLCASSPTSGGGDEQFFGPGTRLTVL.